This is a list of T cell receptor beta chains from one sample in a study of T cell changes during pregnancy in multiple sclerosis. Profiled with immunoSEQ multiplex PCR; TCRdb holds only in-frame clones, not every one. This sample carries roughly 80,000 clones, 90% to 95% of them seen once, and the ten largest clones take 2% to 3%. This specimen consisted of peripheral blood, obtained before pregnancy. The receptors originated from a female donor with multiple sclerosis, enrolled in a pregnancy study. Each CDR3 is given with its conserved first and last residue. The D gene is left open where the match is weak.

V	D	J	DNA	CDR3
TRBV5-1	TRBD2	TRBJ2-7	TGCGCCAGCAGCTTGGATCCGGGGGGACTATACGAGCAGTACTTC	CASSLDPGGLYEQYF
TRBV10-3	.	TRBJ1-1	TGTGCCATCAGCCGGACAGTGAACACTGAAGCTTTCTTT	CAISRTVNTEAFF
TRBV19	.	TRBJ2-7	TGTGCCAGTAGCCAGGGGAAGCAGACGGCCTACGAGCAGTACTTC	CASSQGKQTAYEQYF
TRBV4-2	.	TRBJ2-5	TGTGCCAGCAGCCAAGGGGGGCCCCAAGAGACCCAGTACTTC	CASSQGGPQETQYF
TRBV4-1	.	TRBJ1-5	TGCGCCAGCAGCCAAGCGACGGGATATAGCAATCAGCCCCAGCATTTT	CASSQATGYSNQPQHF
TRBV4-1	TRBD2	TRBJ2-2	TGCGCCAGCAGCCAAGGGTATAGCGGGAGGCCAACCGGGGAGCTGTTTTTT	CASSQGYSGRPTGELFF
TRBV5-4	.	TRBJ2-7	TGTGCCAGCAGCTTCCCGAACAGGGCAGAGCAGTACTTC	CASSFPNRAEQYF
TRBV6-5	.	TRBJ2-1	TGTGCCAGCAGTTACTACCGGGTAGGGGGCAATGAGCAGTTCTTC	CASSYYRVGGNEQFF
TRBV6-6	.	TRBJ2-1	TGTGCCAGCAGTTACCTTCTGGGGGGGCAGGGTGAGCAGTTCTTC	CASSYLLGGQGEQFF
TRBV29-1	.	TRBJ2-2	TGCAGCGTTCTCACTGCAGGGTCGGGCGGGGAGCTGTTTTTT	CSVLTAGSGGELFF
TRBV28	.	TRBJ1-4	TGTGCCAGCAGTTTAGGGGGCGGCGATGAAAAACTGTTTTTT	CASSLGGGDEKLFF
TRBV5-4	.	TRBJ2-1	TGTGCCAGCAGCTTGCCCAGACCACAGGGCAATGAGCAGTTCTTC	CASSLPRPQGNEQFF